These 18 T cell receptor beta chains were all obtained from the same sample, sequenced in a study of Graves' ophthalmopathy and Graves' hyperthyroidism. From RNA, the CDR3 regions of TCR beta chains were amplified and sequenced. RT-PCR in the first round used HTBI primers; a second-round multiplex PCR followed. TCRdb re-derived calls from the multiplex PCR reads in MiXCR, one entry per CDR3 protein. The table records approximately 480,000 distinct CDR3 sequences, 13% to 15% of them present only once. Sequenced sample: blood. All receptors come from a woman aged 25 to 39 with Graves' ophthalmopathy.

This clonotype was recorded many times. This rearrangement joins TRBV18 to TRBJ2-5, with D possibly matching TRBD2 (5 bases). V lost 3 bases and J 2 bases, leaving 22 bases between the germline ends. The CDR3 runs to 18 residues. Germline loops: CDR1 KGHSH, CDR2 LQKENI. The CDR3 bases are TGTGCCAGCTCACCTTTACAGTGGCCCCGGGGTTATCAAGAGACCCAGTACTTC. As protein: CASSPLQWPRGYQETQYF. The variable domain in full, completed from reference TRBV18 and TRBJ2-5, reads NAGVMQNPRHLVRRRGQEARLRCSPMKGHSHVYWYRQLPEEGLKFMVYLQKENIIDESGMPKERFSAEFPKEGPSILRIQQVVRGDSAAYFCASSPLQWPRGYQETQYFGPGTRLLVL.

This clonotype was seen many times. The V gene is TRBV30, the J gene TRBJ1-2; 8 nucleotides match TRBD1. The ends lost 3 bases at V and 7 bases at J; junction bases unmatched: 4. This CDR3 region has 12 residues. Germline V gene data show CDR1 as GTSNPN and CDR2 as SVGIG (reference sequence). The chain's CDR3 is CAWSLDRVGYTF. CDR3 in DNA: TGTGCCTGGAGCCTGGACAGGGTTGGCTACACCTTC.

The table lists this clonotype with a few counts. The chain's CDR3 is CSVVVGQTRELFF. CDR3 bases: TGCAGCGTTGTTGTAGGGCAGACCCGGGAGCTGTTTTTT. This chain connects TRBV29-1 to TRBJ2-2; D gene ambiguous. The CDR3 is 13 amino acids. Deletions cut 4 bases from V and 9 bases from J, with 15 bases between. Looked up from germline, CDR1 is SQVTM and CDR2 is ANQGSEA.

Remarks on this clonotype: A read error may explain this, as a much larger clone is one base away. Since the CDR3 does not end with the conserved phenylalanine or tryptophan, this likely comes from a read error. The chain combines TRBV19 with TRBJ1-5; D remains unclear. The CDR3 is 14 amino acids. Germline CDR1 is LNHDA and CDR2 is SQIVND (reference sequence). Trimming removed 8 bases from V and 7 bases from J, with 18 bases in between. The chain's CDR3 is CASEWGIAGQPQHL. The CDR3 nucleotides read TGTGCCAGTGAGTGGGGTATCGCGGGACAGCCCCAGCATTTG.

This clonotype was seen ten or more times. The rearrangement uses TRBV6-5 and TRBJ2-2, with 11 bases matching TRBD1. Germline-derived CDR1 and CDR2 are MNHEY and SVGAGI. V lost 7 bases, J lost 5 bases, and 6 bases stayed unmatched. The CDR3 has 15 residues. The CDR3 region is CASTSRDRGTGELFF. The CDR3 bases are TGTGCCAGCACCAGCCGGGACAGGGGGACCGGGGAGCTGTTTTTT.

This clonotype was seen at least ten times. The rearrangement joins TRBV19 to TRBJ1-2, with D uncertain. Germline CDR1 LNHDA, CDR2 SQIVND (reference sequence). CDR3 length equals 13 residues. Trimming took 3 bases from V and 2 from J, leaving 7 bases between them. The CDR3 region is CASSIQDNYGYTF. Written as DNA, the CDR3 is TGTGCCAGTAGTATTCAAGACAACTATGGCTACACCTTC.

This clonotype was recorded a few times. This chain joins TRBV18 and TRBJ1-1; D ambiguous. This CDR3 is built from 12 residues. Germline V gene lookup returns CDR1 KGHSH and CDR2 LQKENI. The germline V and J ends were trimmed by 6 bases and 8 bases, with 13 bases remaining between them. CDR3 amino acids: CASSHPVGEAFF. CDR3 in DNA: TGTGCCAGCTCCCACCCCGTGGGGGAAGCTTTCTTT.

This clonotype was seen a handful of times. This rearrangement joins TRBV19 to TRBJ1-1, with TRBD1 matching over 9 bases. The CDR3 runs to 17 residues. The V segment lost 7 bases and the J segment 0 bases; nucleotides outside the gene matches: 12. Germline lookup yields CDR1 LNHDA and CDR2 SQIVND (reference sequence). The CDR3 bases are TGTGCCAGTACCCAAGGTGGGGACAGGGTTATGAACACTGAAGCTTTCTTT. Encoded protein: CASTQGGDRVMNTEAFF.

The table lists this clonotype with many counts. The CDR3 protein is CASSERQGDSPLHF. In DNA form, the CDR3 reads TGCGCCAGCAGCGAAAGACAGGGGGATTCACCCCTCCACTTT. The V and J genes are TRBV5-1 and TRBJ1-6; 9 bases are shared with TRBD1. This CDR3 contains 14 residues. The germline V gene encodes CDR1 SGHRS and CDR2 YFSETQ. V lost 4 bases and J lost 8; bases outside the gene matches: 4.

This clonotype was counted ten times or more. CDR3 sequence (DNA): TGTGCCAGCAGTCACCGTAAGGAAACCAGGAGCCCTGGCGGGGAGACCCAGTACTTC. Translated, it gives CASSHRKETRSPGGETQYF. The V gene is TRBV6-2 or TRBV6-3, the J gene TRBJ2-5; perhaps TRBD2 as D (5 bases). Germline-derived CDR1 and CDR2 are MNHEY and SVGEGT. The CDR3 runs to 19 residues. Trimming removed 5 bases at V and 5 bases at J, with 30 bases between.

J is TRBJ1-5 and V is TRBV5-6; TRBD1 is a possible D gene (6 bases). CDR1 is SGHDT, CDR2 YYEEEE, per germline. V was shortened by 6 bases and J by 2 bases, with 21 bases between the two germline ends. This CDR3 has 17 amino acids. The CDR3 reads CASNNWGGGAGNQPQHF. In DNA, the CDR3 is TGTGCCAGCAACAATTGGGGGGGGGGCGCTGGCAATCAGCCCCAGCATTTT.

This chain links TRBV7-2 with TRBJ2-7; 8 nucleotides line up with TRBD2. This CDR3 is built from 15 residues. Germline CDR1 reads SGHTA; CDR2 reads FQGNSA. With 5 bases clipped from V and 2 bases from J, the junction kept 8 bases outside the gene matches. The CDR3 is CASSVTAGAPYEQYF. Here the CDR3 DNA reads TGTGCCAGCAGCGTAACAGCGGGGGCCCCCTACGAGCAGTACTTC.

The chain uses TRBV2 and TRBJ2-7, with unresolved D. CDR1 is SNHLY, CDR2 FYNNEI, per germline. V lost 7 bases, J lost 4 bases, and 11 bases lay in between. This CDR3 is 12 amino acids long. CDR3 DNA: TGTGCCAGCATCACACAGAGTTACGAGCAGTACTTC. It codes for CASITQSYEQYF.

This clonotype was seen many times. The chain carries TRBV19 and TRBJ2-2; 8 bases line up with TRBD2. Germline V lookup: CDR1 LNHDA, CDR2 SQIVND (reference sequence). Losses at the gene ends were 3 bases for V and 4 bases for J; bases not matched to a gene: 4. This CDR3 has 15 amino acids. The CDR3 DNA reads TGTGCCAGTAGTATCGCCGGGAGGGCCACCGGGGAGCTGTTTTTT. Protein product: CASSIAGRATGELFF.

This clonotype was recorded at least ten times. The chain carries TRBV28 and TRBJ2-7, with a weak D call TRBD2 (6 bases). Germline V gives CDR1 MDHEN, CDR2 SYDVKM. The CDR3 length is 11 residues. Trimming pared 5 bases from V and 12 bases from J, leaving 14 bases between. In DNA form, the CDR3 reads TGTGCCAGCAGTGCCGGGACTTATTGGTACTTC. Residues: CASSAGTYWYF.

This clonotype was detected many times. J is TRBJ2-7 and V is TRBV12-3 or TRBV12-4; no reliable D call. Trimming left V 3 bases short and J 1 base short, with 7 bases between. The CDR3 totals 13 residues. The CDR3: CASSLPYSYEQYF. CDR3 DNA sequence: TGTGCCAGCAGTTTGCCATATTCCTACGAGCAGTACTTC.

This clonotype came up many times. The CDR3 DNA reads TGTGCCAGCCGTGAGACATTGGGGAGGGAGACCCAGTACTTC. This gives the protein CASRETLGRETQYF. The chain joins TRBV13 to TRBJ2-5, with a tentative D call TRBD2 (6 bases). Germline V CDR1 and CDR2: PRHDT, FYEKMQ (reference sequence). The V end was cut by 8 bases, the J end by 5 bases, with 18 bases between. CDR3 length: 14 amino acids.

This clonotype was observed at least ten times. The chain has TRBV3-1 and TRBJ1-5; the match to TRBD1 covers 9 bases. V was pared by 5 bases and J by 4 bases, with 3 bases of the junction left unmatched. The CDR3 loop spans 14 amino acids. CDR1 is LGHDT, CDR2 YNNKEL, per germline (reference sequence). The CDR3 bases are TGTGCCAGCAGCACCGGGACAGGGAATCAGCCCCAGCATTTT. It is translated as CASSTGTGNQPQHF. The full variable domain, its missing parts supplied by reference TRBV3-1 and TRBJ1-5, is DTAVSQTPKYLVTQMGNDKSIKCEQNLGHDTMYWYKQDSKKFLKIMFSYNNKELIINETVPNRFSPKSPDKAHLNLHINSLELGDSAVYFCASSTGTGNQPQHFGDGTRLSIL.